The present TCR beta chain was sequenced within a study of Graves' ophthalmopathy and Graves' hyperthyroidism. V shed 2 bases, J shed 4 bases, and the junction held 6 bases outside the gene matches. Germline loops: CDR1 DFQATT, CDR2 SNEGSKA (reference sequence). The CDR3 is 14 amino acids. PBMCs stemmed from over 8.5 ml of fresh peripheral blood. This clonotype has a handful of counts. RNA transcripts provided the template for amplifying TCR beta CDR3 regions. First-round RT-PCR used HTBI primers; second-round multiplex PCR followed. MiXCR was run by TCRdb on the multiplex PCR reads, yielding one entry per CDR3 protein. This table holds about 210,000 distinct CDR3 sequences, over 25% found once.

The sequenced sample consisted of peripheral blood. V usage is TRBV20-1 and J usage is TRBJ1-2; 8 nucleotides match TRBD1. The origin of this receptor is a man between 45 and 60 years old with Graves' ophthalmopathy. This CDR3 is CSARSDRGRYGYTF. The CDR3 region has the DNA TGCAGTGCTAGAAGTGACAGGGGACGCTATGGCTACACCTTC.